This TCR beta chain came from a study of T cell repertoires in cytomegalovirus infection. As concerns this clonotype: Antigen unknown.

TCRdb re-analysed the reads in MiXCR, keeping a single row per CDR3 protein. Of 43,000 or so distinct CDR3 sequences in the sample, approximately 19% were seen once. V was clipped by 1 base and J by 8 bases; unmatched bases: 8. This CDR3 contains 14 residues. The germline CDR1 and CDR2 sequences are SGHDT and YYEEEE. The chain couples TRBV5-6 to TRBJ1-2; 7 nucleotides agree with TRBD1. The receptor was derived from a human donor in good health (CMV status not recorded). Some clones in this sample may be carry-over from other donors' samples. Material: CD8+ T cells from cultured PBMCs, obtained from culture after CMV antigen stimulation. The CDR3 nucleotides are TGTGCCAGCAGCTTGAACAGGGGAATTAGCGGCTACACCTTC. Encoded protein: CASSLNRGISGYTF.